The 2 T cell receptor beta chains given below trace back to one sample, sequenced in a study of PD-L1 blockade in urothelial cancer. The table came from immunoSEQ multiplex PCR; TCRdb's copy has only in-frame clones and leaves some out. The sample has more than 95,000 clones, about 83% seen once; the top ten hold 2.4%. The time point is: peripheral blood 6 weeks after treatment start. Sequencing was performed on PBMCs, taken around atezolizumab (anti-PD-L1) treatment. Every receptor here comes from a man in his fifties with urothelial cancer.

The gene calls are TRBV5-4 and TRBJ2-5; D remains unclear. There are 14 residues in the CDR3. Germline V gives CDR1 SGHNT, CDR2 YYREEE (reference sequence). The V and J ends lost 0 bases and 2 bases respectively, with 8 bases between them. CDR3 sequence: CASSLAGVQETQYF. DNA for the CDR3: TGTGCCAGCAGCTTGGCCGGAGTACAAGAGACCCAGTACTTC.

The CDR3 DNA sequence: TGCGCCAGCGGATCAGGACAGGGCCAAGGGGATACGCAGTATTTT. Protein sequence: CASGSGQGQGDTQYF. V gene TRBV5-1 combines with J gene TRBJ2-3, with TRBD1 identical over 8 bases. The CDR3 is made up of 15 amino acids. The germline gives CDR1 SGHRS, CDR2 YFSETQ. The J segment lost 6 bases and the V segment lost 7 bases, leaving 13 bases of the junction unmatched.